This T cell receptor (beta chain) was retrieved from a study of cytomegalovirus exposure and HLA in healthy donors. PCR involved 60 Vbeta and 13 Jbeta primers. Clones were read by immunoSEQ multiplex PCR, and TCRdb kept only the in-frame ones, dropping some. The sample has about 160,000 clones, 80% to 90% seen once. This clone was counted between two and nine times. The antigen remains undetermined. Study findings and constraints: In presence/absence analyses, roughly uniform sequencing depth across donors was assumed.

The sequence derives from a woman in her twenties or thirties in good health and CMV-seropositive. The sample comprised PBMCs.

The DNA of the CDR3 is TGTGCCTGGAGTGTTAGAGGGTTAGGACAGCCCCAGCATTTT. Translation gives CAWSVRGLGQPQHF. The rearrangement joins TRBV30 to TRBJ1-5; D gene unclear. With 0 bases removed from V and 7 bases from J, the gap between germline ends came to 13 bases. In germline, CDR1 is GTSNPN, CDR2 SVGIG (reference sequence). CDR3 length: 14 residues.